This TCR beta chain appears in the sequencing data of a study of cytomegalovirus exposure and HLA in healthy donors. Study-level points and caveats: TRBV6-2, TRBV6-3 and other indistinguishable V segments were excluded.

This CDR3 has 14 residues. The germline CDR1 and CDR2 sequences are SGHRS and YFSETQ. Trimming shortened V by 1 base and J by 0 bases, and 8 bases separated the two germline ends. With 60 Vbeta and 13 Jbeta primers, the PCR was carried out. Repertoires were generated with immunoSEQ multiplex PCR, while TCRdb's copy carries only in-frame clones and drops some. The data hold about 200,000 clones, with roughly 78% observed a single time. To note about this clone: Antigen unknown.

The sequence was obtained from a girl under 18 in good health and CMV-seropositive. The V call is TRBV5-1, the J call TRBJ2-7, with a possible D match to TRBD1 (5 bases). The sample consisted of PBMCs. The CDR3 region is CASSLTGNSYEQYF. The DNA of the CDR3 is TGCGCCAGCAGCTTGACAGGCAACTCCTACGAGCAGTACTTC.